Detailed here is one TCR beta chain. Its antigen is undetermined. This sample is drawn from a study of T cells in localized non-small cell lung cancer. Study-level results: Sequencing was limited to one tumor region, leaving the possibility of heterogeneity open.

The table came from immunoSEQ multiplex PCR; TCRdb's copy has only in-frame clones and leaves some out. The table shows about 9,800 clones, with around two fifths occurring only once. The CDR3 is 12 residues long. Germline values: CDR1 LNHDA, CDR2 SQIVND (reference sequence). Trimming removed 5 bases at V and 1 base at J, with 5 bases between. The sequence came from a woman between 40 and 69 years old with stage I lung adenocarcinoma. The input for sequencing was lymph node tissue, taken before any cancer treatment. This chain connects TRBV19 to TRBJ1-1; D is unresolved. CDR3: CASSERNTEAFF. In DNA, the CDR3 is TGTGCCAGTAGTGAGAGGAACACTGAAGCTTTCTTT.